The 32 T cell receptor beta chains presented below share a single source sample, sequenced in a study. One entry per CDR3 protein results from TCRdb running MiXCR on the RT-PCR reads. This sample carries about 680,000 distinct CDR3 sequences, 14% of them seen once, and the ten largest clones take 3% to 4.5%. What was sequenced was memory CD4+ T cells from blood. These TCRs come from a female donor in good health, serving as a healthy control.

A note on this clonotype: This may arise from a read error, as a much more abundant clone is one base away. The rearrangement joins TRBV5-1 to TRBJ2-5, with a weak D call TRBD2 (6 bases). Germline values: CDR1 SGHRS, CDR2 YFSETQ. V was shortened by 2 bases and J by 4 bases, with 12 bases between the two germline ends. The CDR3 length is 14 residues. The CDR3 bases are TGCGCCAGCAGCTTCGGAGGGTGCCTAGAGACCCAGTACTTC. Protein product: CASSFGGCLETQYF.

This clonotype was found a few times. CDR3: CASTVRDQLKYEQYF. The CDR3 DNA reads TGTGCCAGCACTGTCCGGGACCAACTAAAATACGAGCAGTACTTC. The chain recombines TRBV6-2 or TRBV6-3 with TRBJ2-7, with D possibly called TRBD1 or TRBD2 (5 bases each). V gave up 7 bases and J gave up 4 bases, with 20 bases separating them. The CDR3 length is 15 residues. Germline V gene data show CDR1 as MNHEY and CDR2 as SVGEGT.

This clonotype showed up many times. This chain uses TRBV29-1 with TRBJ1-2, with TRBD1 as a possible D gene (5 bases). CDR1 SQVTM and CDR2 ANQGSEA come from the germline V gene. This CDR3 has 12 residues. The V end lost 3 bases, the J end lost 7 bases, and 12 bases lay between the germline ends. CDR3 region: CSVEFWGSGYTF. CDR3 sequence (DNA): TGCAGCGTTGAGTTTTGGGGCAGTGGCTACACCTTC.

The chain has TRBV7-3 and TRBJ2-5; D is perhaps TRBD1 or TRBD2 (5 bases each). From germline, CDR1 is SGHTA and CDR2 FQGTGA. The V gene lost 4 bases and the J gene lost 4 bases, with 16 bases spanning the gap. The CDR3 sequence is 15 residues long. CDR3 residues: CASSSRPGTGETQYF. Here the CDR3 DNA reads TGTGCCAGCAGCTCACGCCCCGGGACCGGAGAGACCCAGTACTTC.

V usage is TRBV3-1 and J usage is TRBJ2-5, with 10 bases aligning to TRBD1. The germline gives CDR1 LGHDT, CDR2 YNNKEL (reference sequence). The CDR3 has 14 amino acids. V shed 9 bases and J 0 bases; nucleotides not matched to a gene: 4. The CDR3 nucleotides are TGTGCCAGTTTGGACAGGGGGAACCAAGAGACCCAGTACTTC. Translated: CASLDRGNQETQYF.

Ten or more counts support this clonotype. This chain uses TRBV29-1 with TRBJ2-3; no clear D gene. The germline gives CDR1 SQVTM, CDR2 ANQGSEA. This CDR3 contains 11 residues. V lost 7 bases to trimming and J lost 9 bases, with 14 bases between them. CDR3 DNA: TGCAGCGCCGAGGATTACACCACGCAGTATTTT. It translates to CSAEDYTTQYF.

This clonotype was found many times. The CDR3 region is CASSHGEGGGYGYTF. DNA of the CDR3: TGTGCCAGCAGCCACGGGGAGGGCGGTGGCTATGGCTACACCTTC. V and J are TRBV6-6 and TRBJ1-2; D gene unclear. The CDR3 covers 15 residues. Germline V CDR1 and CDR2: MNHNY, SVGAGI (reference sequence). V was trimmed by 6 bases and J by 4 bases, leaving 18 bases between them.

The chain combines TRBV7-8 with TRBJ1-2, with no clear D. The V gene lost 1 base and the J gene lost 2 bases, with 8 bases spanning the gap. Germline CDR1 SGHVS, CDR2 FQNEAQ. The CDR3 covers 14 residues. The CDR3 region has the DNA TGTGCCAGCAGCTTAGTCTCCGGGAACTATGGCTACACCTTC. As protein: CASSLVSGNYGYTF.

The gene calls are TRBV24-1 and TRBJ2-5; D is unresolved. Germline V CDR1 and CDR2: KGHDR, SFDVKD. This CDR3 region has 14 residues. V was clipped by 3 bases and J by 0 bases, with 7 bases between them. The DNA of the CDR3 is TGTGCCACCAGTGATCACAACAACCAAGAGACCCAGTACTTC. Translated: CATSDHNNQETQYF.

This clonotype was detected only a few times. The chain combines TRBV7-2 with TRBJ2-3; TRBD1 matches 7 bases. The CDR3 spans 20 residues. Germline V gives CDR1 SGHTA, CDR2 FQGNSA. V lost 3 bases, J lost 4 bases, and 22 bases stayed unmatched. The CDR3 region is CASSLKKKGDRDWGPDTQYF. The CDR3 DNA reads TGTGCCAGCAGCTTGAAGAAGAAAGGCGACAGGGATTGGGGGCCAGATACGCAGTATTTT.

The table lists this clonotype with many counts. The J gene is TRBJ2-3, the V gene TRBV18; unclear D gene. CDR1 is KGHSH, CDR2 LQKENI, per germline. Trimming cost V 1 base and J 0 bases, with 2 bases left between them. This CDR3 is built from 13 residues. The CDR3 DNA follows: TGTGCCAGCTCACCACAGAGCACAGATACGCAGTATTTT. Protein product: CASSPQSTDTQYF.

This sequence joins TRBV6-2 or TRBV6-3 and TRBJ1-5; the match to TRBD1 covers 8 bases. After removal of 8 bases from V and 4 bases from J, the junction contained 4 bases not matched to a gene. Per germline, CDR1 MNHEY and CDR2 SVGEGT. CDR3 length equals 13 residues. The CDR3 loop is CASGWTGNQPQHF. The CDR3 coding sequence is TGTGCCAGCGGCTGGACAGGGAATCAGCCCCAGCATTTT.

The chain recombines TRBV6-5 with TRBJ1-1; the D gene is possibly TRBD1 (5 bases). Germline V lookup: CDR1 MNHEY, CDR2 SVGAGI. The CDR3 has 12 amino acids. The ends were cut back, 6 bases at V and 7 bases at J, with 12 bases in the middle. The CDR3 DNA reads TGTGCCAGCAGACCCTCTCAGGGTGAAGCTTTCTTT. It codes for CASRPSQGEAFF.

Ten or more counts support this clonotype. The rearrangement joins TRBV6-5 to TRBJ2-7; TRBD1 matches 10 bases. The germline V gene has CDR1 MNHEY and CDR2 SVGAGI. The CDR3 length is 15 residues. Unmatched junction bases numbered 9, after V lost 6 bases and J lost 4 bases. CDR3 coding DNA: TGTGCCAGCAGACCCGGGACAGGGGTGTCGTACGAGCAGTACTTC. Translation: CASRPGTGVSYEQYF.

This clonotype turned up a few times. As DNA, the CDR3 is TGTGCCAGCAGCGCCTGGACAGGAAGGACGGGTGGGGGCTACACCTTC. As protein: CASSAWTGRTGGGYTF. The J gene is TRBJ1-2, the V gene TRBV9; 7 positions agree with TRBD1. The germline CDR1 and CDR2 sequences are SGDLS and YYNGEE. V trimming: 3 bases; J trimming: 8 bases; junction bases outside the gene matches: 16. CDR3 length: 16 residues.

This clonotype was counted between two and nine times. The V gene is TRBV27, the J gene TRBJ2-7; a possible D gene is TRBD1 (5 bases). V was trimmed by 2 bases and J by 2 bases, leaving 13 bases between them. CDR3 size: 15 residues. Germline-derived CDR1 and CDR2 are MNHEY and SMNVEV (reference sequence). The CDR3 sequence is CASSLGRQGAYEQYF. The CDR3 DNA reads as TGTGCCAGCAGTTTAGGAAGGCAGGGTGCCTACGAGCAGTACTTC.

V usage is TRBV5-4 and J usage is TRBJ2-3; TRBD2 agrees at 10 bases. CDR1 SGHNT and CDR2 YYREEE come from the germline V gene (reference sequence). With V trimmed by 9 bases and J by 6 bases, 16 bases remained unmatched. The CDR3 is 16 residues long. The CDR3 is CAITSGLAGVGDTQYF. The CDR3 bases are TGTGCCATAACCTCCGGGCTAGCGGGAGTTGGTGATACGCAGTATTTT.

The rearrangement links TRBV4-3 to TRBJ2-1; D ambiguous. The CDR3 has 16 amino acids. Trimming stripped 0 bases from V and 0 bases from J, with 9 bases between. Germline V lookup: CDR1 LGHNA, CDR2 YSLEER. The CDR3 protein is CASSQDYSISYNEQFF. The CDR3 coding sequence is TGCGCCAGCAGCCAAGATTACTCGATCTCCTACAATGAGCAGTTCTTC.

This clonotype has just a few counts. This chain connects TRBV5-1 to TRBJ1-1, with 9 bases lining up with TRBD1. The V and J ends lost 4 bases and 6 bases, in that order; junction bases with no gene match: 7. The germline gives CDR1 SGHRS, CDR2 YFSETQ. This CDR3 is 14 amino acids long. DNA of the CDR3: TGCGCCAGCAGCCTAACACAGGGGGCAGCTGAAGCTTTCTTT. Amino acids: CASSLTQGAAEAFF.

There are many counts of this clonotype. The chain combines TRBV6-5 with TRBJ1-1; TRBD1 aligns across 9 bases. V lost 4 bases and J lost 6; bases outside the gene matches: 6. From germline, CDR1 is MNHEY and CDR2 SVGAGI. CDR3 size: 14 residues. CDR3 sequence (DNA): TGTGCCAGCAGTTTTAACAGGGGGCGGTCTGAAGCTTTCTTT. Amino acids: CASSFNRGRSEAFF.

This clonotype was seen a single time. The V and J genes are TRBV28 and TRBJ2-2, with D unresolved. From germline, CDR1 is MDHEN and CDR2 SYDVKM. Trimming took off 3 bases at V and 2 bases at J, with 10 bases between the two ends. The CDR3 spans 15 residues. CDR3 amino acids: CASSFSTPNTGELFF. The CDR3 DNA sequence: TGTGCCAGCAGTTTCTCAACTCCTAACACCGGGGAGCTGTTTTTT.

This chain uses TRBV11-2 with TRBJ1-1; a possible D gene is TRBD1 (5 bases). Germline assignment: CDR1 SGHAT and CDR2 FQNNGV. This CDR3 has 14 residues. Deletions cut 3 bases from V and 4 bases from J, with 12 bases between. The CDR3 sequence: CASSFQGGATEAFF. The CDR3 region has the DNA TGTGCCAGCAGCTTCCAGGGAGGGGCCACTGAAGCTTTCTTT.

This clonotype was picked up a small number of times. This rearrangement joins TRBV12-3 or TRBV12-4 to TRBJ2-3; no clear D gene. V shed 6 bases and J shed 4 bases, with 14 bases lying between them. The CDR3 runs 14 residues. CDR3 region: CASSRLERADTQYF. CDR3 sequence (DNA): TGTGCCAGCAGCCGCCTAGAACGCGCAGATACGCAGTATTTT.

This clonotype was counted a few times. This chain uses TRBV4-2 with TRBJ2-2, with TRBD1 identical over 7 bases. Germline V gives CDR1 LGHNA, CDR2 YNFKEQ. The CDR3 has 15 amino acids. The trim removed 1 base at V and 7 bases at J, leaving 6 bases unmatched. DNA of the CDR3: TGTGCCAGCAGCCAAGTCGGACAGGCGCACGGGGAGCTGTTTTTT. This encodes CASSQVGQAHGELFF.

In its sample, this clonotype was seen many times. The V call is TRBV10-3, the J call TRBJ2-1; D perhaps matches TRBD1 (6 bases). V gave up 5 bases and J gave up 7 bases, with 9 bases separating them. This CDR3 spans 12 amino acids. Germline CDR1 ENHRY, CDR2 SYGVKD. The CDR3 DNA follows: TGTGCCATCAGTAAACAGGGTAATGAGCAGTTCTTC. This gives the protein CAISKQGNEQFF.

This clonotype occurred many times. The chain employs TRBV4-3 and TRBJ1-2; 7 bases match TRBD1. CDR3 length equals 13 residues. Trimming removed 4 bases from V and 3 bases from J; junction bases left unmatched: 2. Per germline, CDR1 LGHNA and CDR2 YSLEER. The CDR3 nucleotides are TGCGCCAGCAGCCCAGGGGGAGACTATGGCTACACCTTC. Encoded protein: CASSPGGDYGYTF.

This clonotype was recorded a few times. CDR3 DNA: TGTGCCACCAGGGGCCTGAGGGAAGGGGGCAATGAGCAGTTCTTC. It translates to CATRGLREGGNEQFF. This sequence joins TRBV24-1 and TRBJ2-1; tentatively, D is TRBD1 (6 bases). The CDR3 totals 15 residues. V was shortened by 7 bases and J by 6 bases, with 18 bases between the two germline ends. The germline V gene encodes CDR1 KGHDR and CDR2 SFDVKD.

The chain employs TRBV20-1 and TRBJ2-2, with D maybe TRBD2 (7 bases). Germline assignment: CDR1 DFQATT and CDR2 SNEGSKA (reference sequence). The CDR3 totals 15 residues. Trimming cost V 5 bases and J 4 bases, with 17 bases left between them. Here the CDR3 DNA reads TGCAGTGCTCCGAGGGGGGGGCTGGGCACCGGGGAGCTGTTTTTT. Its protein is CSAPRGGLGTGELFF.

This clonotype has at least ten counts. V usage is TRBV5-6 and J usage is TRBJ2-7; TRBD1 might be the D (6 bases). Germline values: CDR1 SGHDT, CDR2 YYEEEE. The CDR3 has 14 residues. The germline V and J ends were trimmed by 7 bases and 0 bases, with 14 bases remaining between them. The CDR3, as DNA: TGTGCCAGCGACACCACAGGGAGCTCCTACGAGCAGTACTTC. It encodes CASDTTGSSYEQYF.

This clonotype came up a few times. The gene calls are TRBV5-4 and TRBJ1-6, with D possibly being TRBD1 (6 bases). V lost 4 bases to trimming and J lost 8 bases, with 19 bases between them. The CDR3 is 16 residues long. In germline, CDR1 is SGHNT, CDR2 YYREEE (reference sequence). CDR3 sequence: CASSPERGVWDSPLHF. CDR3 DNA sequence: TGTGCCAGCAGCCCGGAGAGGGGGGTCTGGGATTCACCCCTCCACTTT.

The rearrangement uses TRBV5-1 and TRBJ2-2; D is possibly TRBD1 or TRBD2 (5 bases each). The length of the CDR3 is 16 residues. The germline V and J ends were trimmed by 0 bases and 0 bases, with 9 bases remaining between them. The germline CDR1 and CDR2 sequences are SGHRS and YFSETQ. The CDR3 sequence: CASSLGGRTNTGELFF. In DNA, the CDR3 is TGCGCCAGCAGCTTGGGGGGACGGACGAACACCGGGGAGCTGTTTTTT.

This clonotype was observed at least ten times. The chain couples TRBV7-3 to TRBJ2-5, with D unclear. Trimming stripped 3 bases from V and 1 base from J, with 6 bases between. This CDR3 has 13 residues. The germline CDR1 and CDR2 sequences are SGHTA and FQGTGA. This chain's CDR3 is CASSFSPQETQYF. CDR3 in DNA: TGTGCCAGCAGCTTTTCCCCCCAAGAGACCCAGTACTTC.